The source of this T cell receptor beta chain is a study of T cell repertoires in cytomegalovirus infection (dated by TCRdb to about 2019). The study in broad terms: Donor HLA type was relevant to the analysis, because carriage of CMV infection together with the matching HLA type was indicated by public TCR beta signatures.

The CDR3 sequence holds 13 residues, the cysteine and phenylalanine included. The CDR3 DNA has 39 bases and is translated from base 1. Trimming costs V 6 bases and J 0 bases, and their ends lie 5 bases apart. Sequencing instrument: Illumina HiSeq 1500. The public reads were reanalyzed by TCRdb: fastp trimming at Q25, MiXCR alignment, in-frame beta chains only. Rows merge per CDR3 protein into single entries with the most common DNA and genes. This sample lists about 360,000 distinct CDR3 sequences; 15% to 20% were detected once. 8.7% of the sample goes to the ten largest clones. Note on this clonotype: Its antigen is currently not known. No qualities accompany the bases; no much larger clone lies one base away.

The full study reports these points: The ex vivo response was dominated by HLA-C-restricted CMV-specific TCR beta clonotypes, which also provided the single most frequent clonotype in two of eight donors. Cumulative frequency of public TCR beta family members discriminated carriers of CMV infection plus the relevant HLA type in this cohort and an independent roughly 350-donor cohort.

The sequence is built from TRBV12-3 or TRBV12-4 and TRBJ1-4; too little of a D gene remains to name it. The receptor's source is a human donor in good health (CMV status not recorded). Some clones in this sample may be carry-over from other donors' samples. The sample comprised PBMCs. CDR3 region: CASRRATNEKLFF. The bases are TGTGCCAGCAGGCGTGCAACTAATGAAAAACTGTTTTTT.